This T cell receptor (beta chain) was identified in a study of OX40 agonist ivuxolimab in advanced cancers. Regarding the study in general: Ivuxolimab was an agonistic, fully human IgG2 monoclonal antibody directed against OX40 (CD134), a costimulatory receptor. Intravenous ivuxolimab was administered to patients every 2 weeks at six dose levels: 0.01, 0.1, 0.3, 1.5, 3 and 10 mg/kg. Of the roughly 52 patients in dose escalation, around 19 had hepatocellular carcinoma, roughly 15 had melanoma, 9 had renal cell carcinoma and 9 had head and neck cancer. A male proportion of roughly 80% and a mean age of approximately 58 years, ranging from 23 to 79, were recorded for the dose-escalation cohort. Prior anti-PD-1, anti-PD-L1 or anti-CTLA-4 therapy was permitted, and checkpoint inhibitors had been received by 30% to 40% of dose-escalation patients. Partial responses were achieved by three dose-escalation patients, of whom one had hepatocellular carcinoma and two had cutaneous melanoma. Peripheral TCRbeta sequencing aimed to test whether ivuxolimab altered TCR sequence diversity and caused clonal T-cell expansion. The paper reports the monotherapy dose-escalation portion (N of about 47 patients) of the phase I ivuxolimab trial.

Broad study findings and their caveats: In the 0.1-3.0 mg/kg groups, partial responders had among the lowest normalized peripheral clonal expansion, particularly in CD8+ T cells. After ivuxolimab, expanded clones were on average more numerous among CD8+ T cells than among CD4+ T cells. Which antigens the clonally expanded peripheral T cells were specific for was not determined. Low levels of normalized T-cell clonal expansion were also seen in some patients who did not respond. At doses from 0.1 to 3.0 mg/kg, clonal expansion was seen in both CD4+ and CD8+ blood T cells between baseline and week 6.

The trial excluded patients who had a history of autoimmune disease or were on systemic immunosuppression. Peripheral blood for TCR sequencing was collected from all dose cohorts at baseline, on cycle 4 day 1, and on cycle 7 day 1. The samples were taken from a phase I, first-in-human, multicenter, open-label dose-escalation trial of ivuxolimab. Adults with locally advanced or metastatic head and neck squamous cell, hepatocellular, melanoma or renal cell carcinoma were enrolled in the trial. Before TCR sequencing, CD4+ T cells and CD8+ T cells were sorted from peripheral blood as separate populations. Of note for this clone: The specificity of this receptor is unknown. Per-base quality was not reported, and no clone a single base away is much larger than it.

From a lookup of the germline V gene, CDR1 and CDR2 are MNHNS and SASEGT. The germline V and J ends show losses of 7 bases and 4 bases respectively, and no gene match explains 12 bases of the junction. The CDR3 has 15 amino acids, counting the end cysteine and phenylalanine. Only the CDR3 DNA is retained, 45 bases long and in frame from the first base. Genomic DNA was extracted from sorted cells for sequencing of the TCRbeta CDR3 region. TCRbeta CDR3 regions were sequenced using the immunoSEQ Assay. Held by TCRdb, this immuneACCESS table contains in-frame sequences only and omits some clones. Under half of the omission traces to an unresolved V gene where checked; the cause of the rest is unknown. This sample lists tens of thousands of clones; about 88% were detected once. Of the sample, about 1% is held by the ten largest clones.

The receptor chain draws on TRBV6-1 and TRBJ1-1, with 7 central nucleotides matching TRBD1. Sample: CD4+ or CD8+ T cells sorted from blood, taken in a trial of the OX40 agonist ivuxolimab. This sequence originates from an adult with an advanced solid tumor such as melanoma, head and neck, liver or kidney cancer. The bases read TGTGCCAGCATCTTATTTCCTCAGGGGGGCACTGAAGCTTTCTTT. This yields the protein CASILFPQGGTEAFF.